The rows below give T cell receptor beta chains drawn from one sample of a study of blood T cell repertoires in COVID-19. Sequencing was performed with immunoSEQ multiplex PCR; in TCRdb, only in-frame clones are kept and a portion is missing. The sample consists of about 440,000 clones, 70% to 90% of them appearing once. The sample consisted of PBMCs or T cells enriched from blood (not recorded which). The receptor source for this set is a young woman with acute COVID-19. Both conserved end residues are part of each CDR3. The D gene is left open where the match is weak. The size field is filled for only some rows; it gives once, few, many or a size class.

D: .; J: TRBJ2-2; size: .; V: TRBV27; DNA: TGTGCCAGCAGTTTATCGACGGGGGCCGGGGAGCTGTTTTTT; CDR3: CASSLSTGAGELFF
D: .; J: TRBJ1-2; size: .; V: TRBV6-4; DNA: TGTGCCAGCAGTCCAGACAGGTCGAACTATGGCTACACCTTC; CDR3: CASSPDRSNYGYTF
D: TRBD1; J: TRBJ1-5; size: few; V: TRBV19; DNA: TGTGCCAGTATGGGACAGGGGAAGGGGTACAATCAGCCCCAGCATTTT; CDR3: CASMGQGKGYNQPQHF
D: TRBD1; J: TRBJ1-3; size: .; V: TRBV3-1/TRBV3-2; DNA: TGTGCCAGCAGCCAGATGACAGGGGGCTCTGGAAACACCATATATTTT; CDR3: CASSQMTGGSGNTIYF
D: .; J: TRBJ2-7; size: .; V: TRBV13; DNA: TGTGCCAGCAGACCTTACGGGGGACAGTTGTACGAGCAGTACTTC; CDR3: CASRPYGGQLYEQYF
D: .; J: TRBJ1-1; size: few; V: TRBV27; DNA: TGTGCCAGCAGGCCCCGGGCAGGGGACACTGAAGCTTTCTTT; CDR3: CASRPRAGDTEAFF
D: .; J: TRBJ1-5; size: .; V: TRBV7-2; DNA: TGTGCCAGCAGCTTAACGTCGGGACTCAACGCTCAGCCCCAGCATTTT; CDR3: CASSLTSGLNAQPQHF
D: TRBD2; J: TRBJ2-3; size: .; V: TRBV10-1; DNA: TGCGCCAGCAGTGTAGCGGGGATCACAGATACGCAGTATTTT; CDR3: CASSVAGITDTQYF
D: .; J: TRBJ1-2; size: .; V: TRBV5-8; DNA: TGTGCCAGCAGCTCGTACCGGACAGTTGGGGGCTACACCTTC; CDR3: CASSSYRTVGGYTF
D: TRBD1; J: TRBJ1-5; size: .; V: TRBV11-2; DNA: TGTGCCAGCAGCCAAACGACAGGGGGCAATCAGCCCCAGCATTTT; CDR3: CASSQTTGGNQPQHF
D: TRBD2; J: TRBJ2-1; size: .; V: TRBV30; DNA: TGTGCCTGGAGTAGCGGGAGGGCCACTCAGTTCTTC; CDR3: CAWSSGRATQFF
D: .; J: TRBJ2-3; size: .; V: TRBV19; DNA: TGTGCCAGTACCCTATCGTACCCTCCTAGCACAGATACGCAGTATTTT; CDR3: CASTLSYPPSTDTQYF
D: .; J: TRBJ2-2; size: .; V: TRBV9; DNA: TGTGCCAGTAGAACGACAGGATCGAACACCGGGGAGCTGTTTTTT; CDR3: CASRTTGSNTGELFF
D: TRBD1; J: TRBJ1-6; size: .; V: TRBV28; DNA: TGTGCCAGCAGTTTCAGGGGGCGGTCACCCCTCCACTTT; CDR3: CASSFRGRSPLHF
D: .; J: TRBJ1-3; size: .; V: TRBV28; DNA: TGTGCCAGCAGTTTGCAAGGGAGAGGAAACACCATATATTTT; CDR3: CASSLQGRGNTIYF
D: TRBD1; J: TRBJ1-2; size: .; V: TRBV15; DNA: TGTGCCACCAGCGCGCCTGGGGACAGGCGGTATGGCTACACCTTC; CDR3: CATSAPGDRRYGYTF
D: .; J: TRBJ2-1; size: .; V: TRBV12-5; DNA: TGTGCTAGTGGTTTGCCTTACGGGAGCTCCTACAATGAGCAGTTCTTC; CDR3: CASGLPYGSSYNEQFF
D: .; J: TRBJ2-7; size: .; V: TRBV5-4; DNA: TGTGCCAGCAGCTTGTTTCGCGGTTCCTACGAGCAGTACTTC; CDR3: CASSLFRGSYEQYF
D: .; J: TRBJ1-1; size: .; V: TRBV27; DNA: TGTGCCAGCAGTTCAGGGATGGGCACTGAAGCTTTCTTT; CDR3: CASSSGMGTEAFF
D: .; J: TRBJ1-1; size: few; V: TRBV2; DNA: TGTGCCAGCAGTGAAGACAGGACCACTGAAGCTTTCTTT; CDR3: CASSEDRTTEAFF
D: .; J: TRBJ1-2; size: .; V: TRBV7-8; DNA: TGTGCCAGCAGCTCGGACATCTATGGCTACACCTTC; CDR3: CASSSDIYGYTF
D: .; J: TRBJ2-1; size: .; V: TRBV19; DNA: TGTGCCAGTAGTATATTAATTTCCAAGGTCAACAAGGAGGATGAGCAGTTCTTC; CDR3: CASSILISKVNKEDEQFF
D: TRBD1; J: TRBJ2-7; size: .; V: TRBV19; DNA: TGTGCCAGCCAAATTTCCGGGACAGGATCCTACGAGCAGTACTTC; CDR3: CASQISGTGSYEQYF
D: .; J: TRBJ1-3; size: .; V: TRBV10-2; DNA: TGCGCCAGCAGCTCCGCTACCGGGAGCGGAAACACCATATATTTT; CDR3: CASSSATGSGNTIYF
D: TRBD2; J: TRBJ2-1; size: .; V: TRBV6-2/TRBV6-3; DNA: TGTGCCAGCAGTCGAGCGACTAGCGGGAGTCCTTTCTTC; CDR3: CASSRATSGSPFF
D: .; J: TRBJ1-4; size: .; V: TRBV12-5; DNA: TGTGCTAGTGGTTTGGGCCTTGGCGAAAAACTGTTTTTT; CDR3: CASGLGLGEKLFF
D: .; J: TRBJ1-5; size: .; V: TRBV19; DNA: TGTGCCAGTAGTAGGTCTCCGGGGGGCAATCAGCCCCAGCATTTT; CDR3: CASSRSPGGNQPQHF
D: TRBD2; J: TRBJ2-4; size: .; V: TRBV27; DNA: TGTGCCAGCACCGAGACTAGCGGAAAAAACATTCAGTACTTC; CDR3: CASTETSGKNIQYF
D: .; J: TRBJ1-6; size: .; V: TRBV12-5; DNA: TGTGCTACCTCAAAGCTTTCGAATTCACCCCTCCACTTT; CDR3: CATSKLSNSPLHF
D: TRBD2; J: TRBJ2-3; size: few; V: TRBV6-1; DNA: TGTGCCAGCAGTGAGGTTAGCGGGGGGGGCACAGATACGCAGTATTTT; CDR3: CASSEVSGGGTDTQYF
D: TRBD1; J: TRBJ1-6; size: .; V: TRBV25-1; DNA: TGTGCCAGCAGGAAGACAGGGAATTCACCCCTCCACTTT; CDR3: CASRKTGNSPLHF
D: TRBD2; J: TRBJ2-3; size: .; V: TRBV19; DNA: TGTGCCAGTAGTGAAACGGGGGGGAGGCCAGATACGCAGTATTTT; CDR3: CASSETGGRPDTQYF
D: .; J: TRBJ1-1; size: .; V: TRBV7-9; DNA: TGTGCCAGCAGGCCTACAGGCCCCCGTCCTGGCACTGAAGCTTTCTTT; CDR3: CASRPTGPRPGTEAFF
D: TRBD2; J: TRBJ2-7; size: .; V: TRBV19; DNA: TGTGCCAGTAGACTAGCGGGAGGGCAAGAGCAGTACTTC; CDR3: CASRLAGGQEQYF
D: .; J: TRBJ2-7; size: once; V: TRBV13; DNA: TGTGCCAGCAGCCCAAATCGAGCTATTACCTACGAGCAGTACTTC; CDR3: CASSPNRAITYEQYF
D: .; J: TRBJ1-1; size: .; V: TRBV12-3/TRBV12-4; DNA: TGTGCCAGCAAGTCAGGGAACACTGAAGCTTTCTTT; CDR3: CASKSGNTEAFF
D: .; J: TRBJ2-5; size: .; V: TRBV5-1; DNA: TGCGCCAGCAGCTTTGTAGGCGGGGAGACCCAGTACTTC; CDR3: CASSFVGGETQYF
D: TRBD1; J: TRBJ1-4; size: .; V: TRBV19; DNA: TGTGCCAGTAGCCTCCCGGGACAGGGGGCAACTAATGAAAAACTGTTTTTT; CDR3: CASSLPGQGATNEKLFF
D: TRBD2; J: TRBJ2-3; size: .; V: TRBV7-8; DNA: TGTGCCAGCAGCTCGGGTGCTAGCGGGACTAGCACAGATACGCAGTATTTT; CDR3: CASSSGASGTSTDTQYF
D: .; J: TRBJ1-1; size: .; V: TRBV2; DNA: TGTGCCAGCAGTGTGGTGGAACAGGGTGGGACTGAAGCTTTCTTT; CDR3: CASSVVEQGGTEAFF
D: .; J: TRBJ1-1; size: .; V: TRBV9; DNA: TGTGCCAGCAGCGGCAATAAGGGCTTGGCAGGGAGGACTGAAGCTTTCTTT; CDR3: CASSGNKGLAGRTEAFF
D: TRBD1; J: TRBJ1-3; size: .; V: TRBV7-8; DNA: TGTGCCAGCAGCTTTGGGACAGGGGCCGCTGGAAACACCATATATTTT; CDR3: CASSFGTGAAGNTIYF
D: .; J: TRBJ2-4; size: .; V: TRBV5-1; DNA: TGCGCCAGCAGCGCCGTGGGGGGTGTCAAAAACATTCAGTACTTC; CDR3: CASSAVGGVKNIQYF
D: .; J: TRBJ2-2; size: once; V: TRBV11-2; DNA: TGTGCCAGCAGCTTACTCGGGGGATTGAACACCGGGGAGCTGTTTTTT; CDR3: CASSLLGGLNTGELFF
D: TRBD2; J: TRBJ2-1; size: .; V: TRBV15; DNA: TGTGCCACCAGCAGAGGGACTAGAACGGTGAACAATGAGCAGTTCTTC; CDR3: CATSRGTRTVNNEQFF
D: .; J: TRBJ2-5; size: .; V: TRBV9; DNA: TGTGCCAGCAGCGTAGGTTTGGGGAGGGCAGGGGCGAGCCAAGAGACCCAGTACTTC; CDR3: CASSVGLGRAGASQETQYF
D: .; J: TRBJ1-1; size: .; V: TRBV11-2; DNA: TGTGCCAGCAGCTTATGGGGCGAGTACACTGAAGCTTTCTTT; CDR3: CASSLWGEYTEAFF
D: TRBD2; J: TRBJ2-3; size: .; V: TRBV5-4; DNA: TGTGCCAGCAGCTTAGTGGCGGGGGGGGTCACAGATACGCAGTATTTT; CDR3: CASSLVAGGVTDTQYF
D: .; J: TRBJ2-1; size: .; V: TRBV21-1; DNA: TGTGCCAGCAGCAAAATCGGGGGGGCCTACTACAATGAGCAGTTCTTC; CDR3: CASSKIGGAYYNEQFF
D: TRBD1; J: TRBJ1-5; size: .; V: TRBV29-1; DNA: TGCAGCGTTTCGGGACAGGGGGCGCATGGTCAGCCCCAGCATTTT; CDR3: CSVSGQGAHGQPQHF
D: .; J: TRBJ2-4; size: .; V: TRBV12-5; DNA: TGTGCTAGTGGATCAAGGCTAGGTGCCAAAAACATTCAGTACTTC; CDR3: CASGSRLGAKNIQYF
D: TRBD2; J: TRBJ2-1; size: .; V: TRBV10-3; DNA: TGTGCCACCCATAGCGGGAGAAATGAGCAGTTCTTC; CDR3: CATHSGRNEQFF
D: TRBD2; J: TRBJ2-3; size: .; V: TRBV4-3; DNA: TGCGCCAGCAGCCAAGGCTTAGCGGGAGGGGGGAATACGCAGTATTTT; CDR3: CASSQGLAGGGNTQYF
D: .; J: TRBJ1-5; size: once; V: TRBV2; DNA: TGTGCCAGCAGTGAACGACTCGATCAGCCCCAGCATTTT; CDR3: CASSERLDQPQHF